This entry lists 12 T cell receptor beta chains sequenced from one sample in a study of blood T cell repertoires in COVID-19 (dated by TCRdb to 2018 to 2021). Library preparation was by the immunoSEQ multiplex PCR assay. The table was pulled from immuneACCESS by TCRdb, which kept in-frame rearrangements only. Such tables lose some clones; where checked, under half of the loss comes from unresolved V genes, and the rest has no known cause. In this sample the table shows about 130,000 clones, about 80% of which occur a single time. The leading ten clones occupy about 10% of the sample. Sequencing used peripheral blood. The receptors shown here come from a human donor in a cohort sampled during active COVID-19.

The CDR3 DNA follows: TGTGCCAGCAGCCCCCCGGGATTAAGGGGAGGCTATGGCTACACCTTC. As protein: CASSPPGLRGGYGYTF. The genes are TRBV7-9 and TRBJ1-2, with D maybe TRBD1 (5 bases). The CDR3 has 16 amino acids. Trimming left V 5 bases short and J 4 bases short, with 20 bases between. Germline V gene sequence: CDR1 SEHNR, CDR2 FQNEAQ (reference sequence).

This CDR3 is CASSYGQHSRRLVNYGYTF. Here the CDR3 DNA reads TGTGCCAGCAGTTACGGTCAGCATTCCAGGAGGTTGGTTAACTATGGCTACACCTTC. This chain uses TRBV6-2 or TRBV6-3 with TRBJ1-2; D gene ambiguous. The germline gives CDR1 MNHEY, CDR2 SVGEGT. The CDR3 has 19 residues. Deletions cut 2 bases from V and 1 base from J, with 23 bases between.

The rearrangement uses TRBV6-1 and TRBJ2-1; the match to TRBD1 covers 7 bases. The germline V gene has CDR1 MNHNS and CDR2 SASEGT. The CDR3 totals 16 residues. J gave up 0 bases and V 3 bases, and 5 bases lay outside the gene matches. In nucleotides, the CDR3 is TGTGCCAGCAGTGAGTTAAGGGGGCGCTCCTACAATGAGCAGTTCTTC. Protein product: CASSELRGRSYNEQFF.

The CDR3 nucleotides are TGTGCCAGCAGGGTCCCCCACAGGATCGTCTCCTACGAGCAGTACTTC. This translates into CASRVPHRIVSYEQYF. The gene calls are TRBV6-4 and TRBJ2-7; possible D gene TRBD1, 5 bases. The V gene's germline CDR1 is MRHNA and CDR2 SNTAGT. V was trimmed by 6 bases and J by 0 bases, leaving 18 bases between them. The CDR3 has 16 residues.

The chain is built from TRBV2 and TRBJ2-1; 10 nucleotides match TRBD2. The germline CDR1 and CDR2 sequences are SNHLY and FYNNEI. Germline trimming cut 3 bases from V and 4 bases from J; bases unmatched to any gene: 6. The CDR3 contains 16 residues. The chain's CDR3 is CASSDRLAGPYNEQFF. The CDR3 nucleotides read TGTGCCAGCAGTGATCGACTAGCGGGCCCGTACAATGAGCAGTTCTTC.

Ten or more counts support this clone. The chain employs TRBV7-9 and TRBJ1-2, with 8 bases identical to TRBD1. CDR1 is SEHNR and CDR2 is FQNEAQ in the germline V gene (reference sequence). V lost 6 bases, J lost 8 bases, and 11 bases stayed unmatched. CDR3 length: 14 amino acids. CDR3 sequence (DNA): TGTGCCAGCAGTTTAAACAGGGGGACGGACGGCTACACCTTC. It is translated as CASSLNRGTDGYTF.

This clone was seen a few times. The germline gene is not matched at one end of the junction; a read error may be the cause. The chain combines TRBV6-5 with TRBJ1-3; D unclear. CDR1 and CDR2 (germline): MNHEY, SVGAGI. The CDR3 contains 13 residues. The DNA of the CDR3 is TGTGCCGGCAGAGCAGCGGCTTGGGGCACCATATATTTT. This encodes CAGRAAAWGTIYF.

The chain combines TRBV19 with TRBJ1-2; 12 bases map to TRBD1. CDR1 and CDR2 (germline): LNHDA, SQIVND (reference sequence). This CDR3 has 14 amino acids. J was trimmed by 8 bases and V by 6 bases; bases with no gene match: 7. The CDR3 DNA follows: TGTGCCAGTAGGGGACAGGGGGCGGCCGGCGGCTACACCTTC. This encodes CASRGQGAAGGYTF.

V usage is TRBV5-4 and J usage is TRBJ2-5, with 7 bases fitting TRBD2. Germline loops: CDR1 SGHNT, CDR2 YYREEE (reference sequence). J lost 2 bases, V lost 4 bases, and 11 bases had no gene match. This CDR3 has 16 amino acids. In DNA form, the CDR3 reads TGTGCCAGCAGCGCCGACTCTGGGGGAGGGCAAGAGACCCAGTACTTC. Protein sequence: CASSADSGGGQETQYF.

The CDR3 region is CASSALPTDSIYEQFF. CDR3 nucleotide sequence: TGTGCCAGCAGTGCCCTCCCCACCGACAGTATATATGAGCAGTTCTTC. The chain uses TRBV6-4 and TRBJ2-1; possible D gene TRBD1, 5 bases. V lost 4 bases and J 8 bases, leaving 21 bases between the germline ends. The length of the CDR3 is 16 residues. Germline values: CDR1 MRHNA, CDR2 SNTAGT.

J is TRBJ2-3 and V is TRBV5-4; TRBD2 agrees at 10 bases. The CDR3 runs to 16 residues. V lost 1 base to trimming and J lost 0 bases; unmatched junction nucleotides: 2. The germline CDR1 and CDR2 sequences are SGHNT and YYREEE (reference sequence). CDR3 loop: CASSLPSGGSTDTQYF. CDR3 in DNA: TGTGCCAGCAGCTTGCCTAGCGGGGGTAGCACAGATACGCAGTATTTT.

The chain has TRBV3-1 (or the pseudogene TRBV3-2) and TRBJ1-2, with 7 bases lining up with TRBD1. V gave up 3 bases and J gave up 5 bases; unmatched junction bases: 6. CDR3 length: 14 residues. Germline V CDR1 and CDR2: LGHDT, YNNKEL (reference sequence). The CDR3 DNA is TGTGCCAGCAGCCACGGACAGGAACTTTATGGCTACACCTTC. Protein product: CASSHGQELYGYTF.